This passage covers 17 T cell receptor beta chains from one sample sequenced in a study of early stage breast cancer tumors. Method: immunoSEQ multiplex PCR; TCRdb's copy keeps in-frame clones and lacks some. The sample lists 7,000 to 8,500 clones, 60% to 80% occurring once. The material sequenced was normal breast tissue next to the tumor. Receptors originate from a person aged 60 to 70 with breast cancer.

The chain couples TRBV14 to TRBJ2-5, with D maybe TRBD2 (6 bases). Trimming cost V 1 base and J 5 bases, with 20 bases left between them. This CDR3 is built from 17 residues. The germline CDR1 and CDR2 sequences are SGHDN and FVKESK. The CDR3 region is CASSQVYLAGLEETQYF. CDR3 coding DNA: TGTGCCAGCAGCCAAGTATATCTCGCGGGGCTTGAGGAGACCCAGTACTTC.

This rearrangement joins TRBV10-3 to TRBJ2-1; perhaps TRBD2 as D (5 bases). In germline, CDR1 is ENHRY, CDR2 SYGVKD. Trimming left V 3 bases short and J 10 bases short, with 16 bases between. This CDR3 contains 14 residues. The CDR3 DNA reads TGTGCCATCAGTGACCTAGCCATGGGATGGGAGCAGTTCTTC. Its protein is CAISDLAMGWEQFF.

The rearrangement uses TRBV7-6 and TRBJ2-7, with D unclear. Germline V gene sequence: CDR1 SGHVS, CDR2 FNYEAQ. The CDR3 consists of 13 residues. Trimming pared 3 bases from V and 0 bases from J, leaving 6 bases between. The CDR3 here is CASSFSSSYEQYF. CDR3 DNA sequence: TGTGCCAGCAGCTTCTCAAGCTCCTACGAGCAGTACTTC.

The chain carries TRBV11-2 and TRBJ2-7; 9 nucleotides line up with TRBD2. Germline V gene lookup returns CDR1 SGHAT and CDR2 FQNNGV. This CDR3 contains 15 residues. The V and J ends lost 5 bases and 2 bases, in that order; junction bases with no gene match: 7. CDR3 loop: CASSTAGGLPYEQYF. Here the CDR3 DNA reads TGTGCCAGCAGCACAGCGGGGGGCCTTCCCTACGAGCAGTACTTC. Supplemented by reference TRBV11-2 and TRBJ2-7, the full variable domain reads EAGVAQSPRYKIIEKRQSVAFWCNPISGHATLYWYQQILGQGPKLLIQFQNNGVVDDSQLPKDRFSAERLKGVDSTLKIQPAKLEDSAVYLCASSTAGGLPYEQYFGPGTRLTVT.

CDR3 nucleotide sequence: TGTGCCAGCAGCTTGGGTGAGCTACTCCCATACTATGGCTACACCTTC. Its translation: CASSLGELLPYYGYTF. The chain is built from TRBV7-9 and TRBJ1-2; D uncertain. Germline V gives CDR1 SEHNR, CDR2 FQNEAQ (reference sequence). This CDR3 spans 16 amino acids. The V end lost 3 bases, the J end lost 3 bases, and 17 bases lay between the germline ends.

This clone was detected only a few times. The CDR3 DNA follows: TGTGCCAGCTCACCAGGGGGCGCAGAGACCCAGTACTTC. Amino acid sequence: CASSPGGAETQYF. The chain is built from TRBV18 and TRBJ2-5; tentatively, D is TRBD1 (6 bases). Trimming removed 2 bases at V and 4 bases at J, with 8 bases between. The CDR3 has 13 amino acids. Germline V gene lookup returns CDR1 KGHSH and CDR2 LQKENI.

The chain joins TRBV5-4 to TRBJ1-2, with D perhaps matching TRBD1 (6 bases). The CDR3 contains 14 residues. CDR1 SGHNT and CDR2 YYREEE come from the germline V gene (reference sequence). V shed 1 base and J shed 6 bases, with 13 bases lying between them. The CDR3 nucleotides are TGTGCCAGCAGCTTGCCACAGGGCAGGGATGGCTACACCTTC. Translated, it gives CASSLPQGRDGYTF.

The genes are TRBV19 and TRBJ1-5; tentatively, D is TRBD1 (5 bases). There are 13 residues in the CDR3. The V gene lost 6 bases and the J gene lost 4 bases, with 10 bases spanning the gap. Looked up from germline, CDR1 is LNHDA and CDR2 is SQIVND (reference sequence). Here the CDR3 DNA reads TGTGCCAGTAGCCCAGGGATTAATCAGCCCCAGCATTTT. Translating gives CASSPGINQPQHF. Together with reference TRBV19 and TRBJ1-5, the CDR3 gives the full variable domain: DGGITQSPKYLFRKEGQNVTLSCEQNLNHDAMYWYRQDPGQGLRLIYYSQIVNDFQKGDIAEGYSVSREKKESFPLTVTSAQKNPTAFYLCASSPGINQPQHFGDGTRLSIL.

V usage is TRBV10-3 and J usage is TRBJ2-6; D remains ambiguous. The CDR3 spans 14 residues. Trimming pared 8 bases from V and 1 base from J, leaving 9 bases between. Per the germline V gene, CDR1 is ENHRY and CDR2 is SYGVKD. CDR3 residues: CAIRASSGANVLTF. The CDR3 nucleotides read TGTGCCATCCGGGCGAGTTCTGGGGCCAACGTCCTGACTTTC.

The chain recombines TRBV7-2 with TRBJ2-2; TRBD2 aligns across 10 bases. The ends lost 0 bases at V and 1 base at J; junction bases unmatched: 5. Germline-derived CDR1 and CDR2 are SGHTA and FQGNSA. The CDR3 contains 18 residues. CDR3 nucleotide sequence: TGTGCCAGCAGCTTAGCGCTAGGACTAGCGGTGAACACCGGGGAGCTGTTTTTT. Its protein is CASSLALGLAVNTGELFF.

This clone came up once. A junction boundary mismatches the germline segment, possibly from a read error. The chain is built from TRBV29-1 and TRBJ2-1; no reliable D call. Germline CDR1 reads SQVTM; CDR2 reads ANQGSEA. The CDR3 loop spans 11 amino acids. The CDR3 reads CSVEVAGPSVF. CDR3 in DNA: TGCAGCGTTGAAGTGGCAGGTCCCAGTGTCTTC.

The genes are TRBV7-2 and TRBJ2-4, with 7 positions matching TRBD2. The CDR3 spans 14 residues. Germline CDR1 and CDR2: SGHTA and FQGNSA. With V trimmed by 4 bases and J by 6 bases, 6 bases remained unmatched. The CDR3 DNA sequence: TGTGCCAGCAGCTCTACATCGGGGGGAAACATTCAGTACTTC. Protein product: CASSSTSGGNIQYF.

This clone appeared a few times. V is TRBV5-1 and J is TRBJ2-7, with a weak D call TRBD2 (5 bases). This CDR3 has 12 amino acids. CDR1 is SGHRS, CDR2 YFSETQ, per germline. Trimming removed 4 bases at V and 9 bases at J, with 14 bases between. The DNA for the CDR3 is TGCGCCAGCAGCGAACCTAAAGGAGGGCAGTACTTC. This sequence encodes CASSEPKGGQYF.

The V and J genes are TRBV6-1 and TRBJ1-1; 9 nucleotides align to TRBD1. Germline V gene sequence: CDR1 MNHNS, CDR2 SASEGT. The length of the CDR3 is 14 residues. With V trimmed by 0 bases and J by 11 bases, 7 bases remained unmatched. The CDR3: CASSEALRDRAAFF. In DNA, the CDR3 is TGTGCCAGCAGTGAAGCGCTTCGGGACAGGGCGGCTTTCTTT.

As for this clone: At one boundary the junction diverges from the germline segment, which might be a read error. The rearrangement links TRBV20-1 to TRBJ2-1; D is ambiguous. The germline CDR1 and CDR2 sequences are DFQATT and SNEGSKA (reference sequence). This CDR3 is built from 11 residues. The CDR3 DNA sequence: TGCAGTGCTCAATACTACTATGAGCAGTTCTTC. This codes for CSAQYYYEQFF.

The CDR3 loop is CASSDMETQYF. The CDR3 coding sequence is TGTGCCAGCAGTGATATGGAGACCCAGTACTTC. The gene calls are TRBV2 and TRBJ2-5; D unclear. Deletions cut 3 bases from V and 5 bases from J, with 4 bases between. CDR1 and CDR2 (germline): SNHLY, FYNNEI. The CDR3 totals 11 residues.

The chain has TRBV19 and TRBJ2-2; maybe TRBD2 (7 bases). Germline loops: CDR1 LNHDA, CDR2 SQIVND (reference sequence). The CDR3 loop spans 14 amino acids. V was pared by 8 bases and J by 4 bases, with 14 bases between. CDR3 bases: TGTGCCAGTTCTCGAGGGGGGGTCACCGGGGAGCTGTTTTTT. It encodes CASSRGGVTGELFF.